This section outlines one T cell receptor (beta chain) sequence together with its context. Its antigen is unknown. The data originate from a study of vaccination and CD4 T cells after COVID-19. Study outcomes and limitations: Relatively few convalescent patients were studied; early post-infection timepoints were not included.

Cultured CD4+ T-cell DNA underwent Oncomine TCR Beta short-read sequencing. Using its own MiXCR run on the PCR reads, TCRdb lists one record per CDR3 protein. The top ten hold approximately 32% of the sample, which has some 8,600 distinct CDR3 sequences, about 73% seen once. The CDR3 is 13 residues long. V lost 8 bases to trimming and J lost 3 bases, with 12 bases between them. Per the germline V gene, CDR1 is SNHLY and CDR2 is FYNNEI. Treatment here: roughly ten-day PBMC culture with coronavirus spike peptide pools or control peptides (ViraFEST assay). Following a culture period (approximately 9 days), negative selection was used to isolate CD4+ T cells.

The chain couples TRBV2 to TRBJ2-3, with D perhaps assigned TRBD1 or TRBD2 (5 bases each). Sequenced input: CD4+ T cells from blood, cultured in vitro. The receptor was isolated from a human donor who had recovered from COVID-19. CDR3 sequence reads: CASSDRGTDTQYF. DNA for the CDR3: TGTGCCAGCTCTGACAGAGGGACAGATACGCAGTATTTT.